Described below is a single TCR beta chain sequence and its context. The antigen is undetermined. This CDR3 contains 12 residues. The germline gives CDR1 MDHEN, CDR2 SYDVKM. J lost 15 bases, V lost 4 bases, and 8 bases had no gene match. The data are from a study of T-cell reconstitution after alpha-beta-depleted transplantation in children. A library of TCRbeta sequences, prepared with unique molecular identifiers, was generated. TCRdb reprocessed the PCR reads via MiXCR and lists one record per CDR3 protein. The data show about 600,000 distinct CDR3 sequences, approximately 13% seen once. General study points: Where alpha-beta T cells came from about two months after transplant was reportedly several hundred expanded graft clones.

The rearrangement joins TRBV28 to TRBJ2-1; TRBD2 matches at 8 bases. The sequences come from PBMCs, mostly from graft donor cells, collected 360 days after TCRalphabeta/CD19-depleted stem cell transplant. The source is a male patient between 5 and 17 years old who had a stem cell transplant for acute myeloid leukemia, so the T cells may come from the graft donor. DNA of the CDR3: TGTGCCAGCAGTTCTCAAGGGACTAGTATGTTCTTC. Amino acids: CASSSQGTSMFF.